The clone carrying this T cell receptor (beta chain) occurred a few times. The data are from a study of cytomegalovirus exposure and HLA in healthy donors. The V and J ends lost 2 bases and 0 bases respectively, with 11 bases between them. Germline values: CDR1 SGHRS, CDR2 YFSETQ. This CDR3 contains 15 residues. Primers: 60 Vbeta forward and 13 Jbeta reverse. Some clones are missing from TCRdb's copy, which holds only in-frame ones; the method was immunoSEQ multiplex PCR. The table records about 150,000 clones, 75% of them present only once. The clonotype originates from a man aged 25-45 years in good health and CMV-seronegative. The sequenced sample was PBMCs. J is TRBJ2-5 and V is TRBV5-1; maybe TRBD2 (6 bases). CDR3 sequence reads: CASSFGGVNQETQYF. The CDR3 bases are TGCGCCAGCAGCTTCGGCGGGGTTAACCAAGAGACCCAGTACTTC.